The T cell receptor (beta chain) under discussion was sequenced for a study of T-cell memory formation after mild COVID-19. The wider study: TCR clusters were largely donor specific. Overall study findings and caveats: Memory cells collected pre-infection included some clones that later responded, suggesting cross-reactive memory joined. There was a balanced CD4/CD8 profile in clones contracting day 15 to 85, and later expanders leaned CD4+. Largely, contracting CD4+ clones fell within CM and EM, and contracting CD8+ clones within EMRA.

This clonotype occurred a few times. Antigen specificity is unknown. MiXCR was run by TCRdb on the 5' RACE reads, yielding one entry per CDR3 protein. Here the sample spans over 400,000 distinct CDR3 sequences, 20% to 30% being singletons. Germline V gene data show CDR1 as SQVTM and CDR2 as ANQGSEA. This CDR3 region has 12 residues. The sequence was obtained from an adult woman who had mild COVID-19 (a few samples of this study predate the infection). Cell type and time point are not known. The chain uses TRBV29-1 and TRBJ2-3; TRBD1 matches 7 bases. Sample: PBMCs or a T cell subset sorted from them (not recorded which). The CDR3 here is CSTGDSTDTQYF. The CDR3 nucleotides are TGCAGTACAGGGGATAGCACAGATACGCAGTATTTT.